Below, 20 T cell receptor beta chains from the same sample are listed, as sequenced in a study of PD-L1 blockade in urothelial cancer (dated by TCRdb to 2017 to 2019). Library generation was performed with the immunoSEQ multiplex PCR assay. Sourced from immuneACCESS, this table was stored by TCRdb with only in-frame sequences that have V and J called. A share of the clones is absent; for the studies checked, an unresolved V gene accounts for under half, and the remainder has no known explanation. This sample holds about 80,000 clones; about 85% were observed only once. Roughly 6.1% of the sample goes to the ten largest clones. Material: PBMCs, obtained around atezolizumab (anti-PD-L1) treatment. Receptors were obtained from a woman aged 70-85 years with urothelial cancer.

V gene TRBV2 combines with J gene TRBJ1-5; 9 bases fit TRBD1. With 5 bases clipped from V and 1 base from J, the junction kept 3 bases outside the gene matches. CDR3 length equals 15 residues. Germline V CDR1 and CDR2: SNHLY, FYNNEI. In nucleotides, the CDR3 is TGTGCCAGCAGTACGGGACAGGGAAGCAATCAGCCCCAGCATTTT. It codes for CASSTGQGSNQPQHF.

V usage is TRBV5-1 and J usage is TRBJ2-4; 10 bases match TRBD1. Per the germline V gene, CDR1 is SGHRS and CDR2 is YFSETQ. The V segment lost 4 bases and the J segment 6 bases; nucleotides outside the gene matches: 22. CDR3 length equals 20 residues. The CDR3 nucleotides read TGCGCCAGCAGCAGATCCGGGACAGGGGAATTCGGAGCCAAGCGAAACATTCAGTACTTC. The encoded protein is CASSRSGTGEFGAKRNIQYF.

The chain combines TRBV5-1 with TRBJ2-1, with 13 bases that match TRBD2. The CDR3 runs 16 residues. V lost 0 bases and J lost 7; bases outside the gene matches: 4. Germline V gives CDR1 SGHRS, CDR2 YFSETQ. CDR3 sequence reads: CASSLGGTSGTNEQFF. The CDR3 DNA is TGCGCCAGCAGCTTGGGGGGGACTAGCGGGACGAATGAGCAGTTCTTC.

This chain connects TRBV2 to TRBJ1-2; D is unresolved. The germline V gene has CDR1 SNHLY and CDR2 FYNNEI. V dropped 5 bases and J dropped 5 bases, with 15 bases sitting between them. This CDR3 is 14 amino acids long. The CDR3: CASSFDSLIYGYTF. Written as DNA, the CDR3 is TGTGCCAGCAGTTTCGACTCGCTAATATATGGCTACACCTTC.

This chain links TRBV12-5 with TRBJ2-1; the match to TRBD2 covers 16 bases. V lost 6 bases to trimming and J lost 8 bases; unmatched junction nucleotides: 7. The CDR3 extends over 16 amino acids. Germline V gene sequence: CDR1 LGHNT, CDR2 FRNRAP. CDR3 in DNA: TGTGCTAGTGGCCACTGGGGGACTAGCGGGAGGGATGAGCAGTTCTTC. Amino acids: CASGHWGTSGRDEQFF. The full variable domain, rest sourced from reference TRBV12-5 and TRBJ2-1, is DARVTQTPRHKVTEMGQEVTMRCQPILGHNTVFWYRQTMMQGLELLAYFRNRAPLDDSGMPKDRFSAEMPDATLATLKIQPSEPRDSAVYFCASGHWGTSGRDEQFFGPGTRLTVL.

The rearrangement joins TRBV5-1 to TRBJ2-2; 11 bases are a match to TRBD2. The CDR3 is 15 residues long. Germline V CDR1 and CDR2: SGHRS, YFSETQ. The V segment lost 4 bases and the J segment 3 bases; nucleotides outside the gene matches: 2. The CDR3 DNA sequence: TGCGCCAGCAGCCCACTAGCGGGGGACACCGGGGAGCTGTTTTTT. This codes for CASSPLAGDTGELFF. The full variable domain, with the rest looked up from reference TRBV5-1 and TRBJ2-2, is KAGVTQTPRYLIKTRGQQVTLSCSPISGHRSVSWYQQTPGQGLQFLFEYFSETQRNKGNFPGRFSGRQFSNSRSEMNVSTLELGDSALYLCASSPLAGDTGELFFGEGSRLTVL.

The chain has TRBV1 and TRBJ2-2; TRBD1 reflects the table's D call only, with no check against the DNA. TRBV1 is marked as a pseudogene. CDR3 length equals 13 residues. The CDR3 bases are TGCACCAGCAGCCAAAACCTCGACAGGGAGCTGTTTTTT. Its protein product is CTSSQNLDRELFF.

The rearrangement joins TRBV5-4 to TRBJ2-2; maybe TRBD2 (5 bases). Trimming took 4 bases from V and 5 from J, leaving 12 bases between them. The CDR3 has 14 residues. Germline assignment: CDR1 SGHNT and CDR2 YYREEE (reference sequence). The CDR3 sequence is CASSLERGTGELFF. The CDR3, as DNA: TGTGCCAGCAGCCTAGAACGAGGGACCGGGGAGCTGTTTTTT. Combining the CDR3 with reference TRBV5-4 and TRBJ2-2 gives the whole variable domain ETGVTQSPTHLIKTRGQQVTLRCSSQSGHNTVSWYQQALGQGPQFIFQYYREEENGRGNFPPRFSGLQFPNYSSELNVNALELDDSALYLCASSLERGTGELFFGEGSRLTVL.

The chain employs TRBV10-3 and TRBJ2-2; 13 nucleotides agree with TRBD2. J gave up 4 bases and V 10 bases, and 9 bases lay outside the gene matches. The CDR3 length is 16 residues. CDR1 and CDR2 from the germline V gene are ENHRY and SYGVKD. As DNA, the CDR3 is TGTGCCACCACACTAGCGGGGGGGCCAGGCACCGGGGAGCTGTTTTTT. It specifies CATTLAGGPGTGELFF.

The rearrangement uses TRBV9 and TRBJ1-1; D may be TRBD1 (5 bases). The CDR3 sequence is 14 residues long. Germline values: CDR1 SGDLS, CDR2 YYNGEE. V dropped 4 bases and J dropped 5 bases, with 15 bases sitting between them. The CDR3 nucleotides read TGTGCCAGCAGCATCCATGTCGGGGGTACTGAAGCTTTCTTT. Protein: CASSIHVGGTEAFF. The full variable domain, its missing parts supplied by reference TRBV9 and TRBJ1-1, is DSGVTQTPKHLITATGQRVTLRCSPRSGDLSVYWYQQSLDQGLQFLIQYYNGEERAKGNILERFSAQQFPDLHSELNLSSLELGDSALYFCASSIHVGGTEAFFGQGTRLTVV.

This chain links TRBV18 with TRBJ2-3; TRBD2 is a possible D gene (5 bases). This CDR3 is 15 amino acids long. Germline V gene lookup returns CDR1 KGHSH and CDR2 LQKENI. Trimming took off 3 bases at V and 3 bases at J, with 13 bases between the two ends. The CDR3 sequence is CASSPTGLETDTQYF. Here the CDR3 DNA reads TGTGCCAGCTCACCCACGGGGTTGGAAACAGATACGCAGTATTTT.

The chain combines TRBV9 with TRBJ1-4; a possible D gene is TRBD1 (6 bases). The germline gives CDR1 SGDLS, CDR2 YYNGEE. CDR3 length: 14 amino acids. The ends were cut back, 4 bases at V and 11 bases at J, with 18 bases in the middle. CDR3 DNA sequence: TGTGCCAGCAGCCCGACAGGTTTTAAGGGGAAACTGTTTTTT. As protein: CASSPTGFKGKLFF.

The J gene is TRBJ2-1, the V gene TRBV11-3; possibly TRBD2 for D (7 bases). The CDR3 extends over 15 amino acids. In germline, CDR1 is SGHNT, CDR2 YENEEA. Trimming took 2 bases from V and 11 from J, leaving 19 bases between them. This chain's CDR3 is CASSLFAGAPGQQFF. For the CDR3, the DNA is TGTGCCAGCAGCTTATTTGCGGGGGCCCCCGGGCAGCAGTTCTTC.

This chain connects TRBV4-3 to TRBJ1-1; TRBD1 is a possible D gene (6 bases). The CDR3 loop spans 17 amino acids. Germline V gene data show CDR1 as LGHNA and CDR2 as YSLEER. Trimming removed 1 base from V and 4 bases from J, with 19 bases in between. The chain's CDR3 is CASSQGTWQGMFTEAFF. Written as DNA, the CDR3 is TGCGCCAGCAGCCAAGGGACGTGGCAGGGGATGTTCACTGAAGCTTTCTTT.

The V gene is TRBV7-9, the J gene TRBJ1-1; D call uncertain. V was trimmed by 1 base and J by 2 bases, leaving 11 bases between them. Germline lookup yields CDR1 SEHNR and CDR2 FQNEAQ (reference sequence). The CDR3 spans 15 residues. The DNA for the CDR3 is TGTGCCAGCAGCTTAGGAGACGGCGGAAACACTGAAGCTTTCTTT. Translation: CASSLGDGGNTEAFF.

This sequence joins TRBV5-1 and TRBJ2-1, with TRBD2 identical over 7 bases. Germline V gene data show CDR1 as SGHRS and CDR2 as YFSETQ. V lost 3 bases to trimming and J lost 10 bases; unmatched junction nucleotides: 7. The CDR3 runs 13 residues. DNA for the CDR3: TGCGCCAGCAGCTGGGCGCTAGCGGAAGAGCAGTTCTTC. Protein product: CASSWALAEEQFF.

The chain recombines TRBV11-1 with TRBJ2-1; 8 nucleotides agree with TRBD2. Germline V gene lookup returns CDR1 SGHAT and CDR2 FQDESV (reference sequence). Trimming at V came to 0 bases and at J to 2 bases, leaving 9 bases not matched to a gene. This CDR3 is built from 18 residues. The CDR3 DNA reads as TGTGCCAGCAGCTTAGCGGTTGGAAGCGGGAGACCCTACAATGAGCAGTTCTTC. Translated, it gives CASSLAVGSGRPYNEQFF.

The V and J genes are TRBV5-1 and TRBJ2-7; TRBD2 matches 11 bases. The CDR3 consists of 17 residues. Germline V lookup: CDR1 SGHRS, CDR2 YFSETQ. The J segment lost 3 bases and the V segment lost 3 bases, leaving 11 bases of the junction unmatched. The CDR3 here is CASSSGVPGTSGYEQYF. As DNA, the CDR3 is TGCGCCAGCAGCTCGGGGGTCCCCGGGACTAGCGGCTACGAGCAGTACTTC.

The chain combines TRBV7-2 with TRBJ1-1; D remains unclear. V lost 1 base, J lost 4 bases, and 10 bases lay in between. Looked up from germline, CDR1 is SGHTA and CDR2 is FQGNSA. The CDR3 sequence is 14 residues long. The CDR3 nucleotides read TGTGCCAGCAGCTTAGGTCACAGCAGCACTGAAGCTTTCTTT. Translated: CASSLGHSSTEAFF. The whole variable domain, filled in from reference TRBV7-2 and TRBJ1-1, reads GAGVSQSPSNKVTEKGKDVELRCDPISGHTALYWYRQSLGQGLEFLIYFQGNSAPDKSGLPSDRFSAERTGGSVSTLTIQRTQQEDSAVYLCASSLGHSSTEAFFGQGTRLTVV.

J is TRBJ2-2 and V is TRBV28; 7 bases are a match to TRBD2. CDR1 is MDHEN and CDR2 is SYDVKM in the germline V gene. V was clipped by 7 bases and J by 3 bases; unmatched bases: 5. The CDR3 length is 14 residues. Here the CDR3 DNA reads TGTGCCAGCAACGTGGGGGGGGACACCGGGGAGCTGTTTTTT. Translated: CASNVGGDTGELFF.